Listed below are T cell receptor beta chains from one sample, sequenced in a study of T cells in Graves' hyperthyroidism and ophthalmopathy. One entry per CDR3 protein, called by TCRdb with MiXCR from the multiplex PCR reads. This table holds hundreds of thousands of distinct CDR3 sequences, about 13% found once. Sequencing was done on a sample of blood. The source of these receptors is a woman aged 18-29 years with Graves' hyperthyroidism. Each CDR3 is given with its conserved first and last residue.

v_call	j_call	cdr3_length	cdr3_aa
TRBV25-1	TRBJ1-6	12	CASSRTNSPIHF
TRBV20-1	TRBJ2-3	15	CSAPYPGRGTDTQYF
TRBV7-2	TRBJ2-3	13	CASSLGRDDTQYF
TRBV11-2	TRBJ1-4	14	CASSPGTGKEKLFF
TRBV15	TRBJ2-4	14	CATSRVRDQNIQYF
TRBV12-3/TRBV12-4	TRBJ1-5	18	CASSFSLFDRQSNQPQHF
TRBV4-1	TRBJ2-5	18	CASSQVLVRPGYQETQYF
TRBV7-9	TRBJ2-5	14	CASSPQTYQETQYF
TRBV27	TRBJ1-1	15	CASRPTGTGFTEAFF
TRBV29-1	TRBJ2-1	14	CSVSPNVGNNEQFF
TRBV18	TRBJ1-1	13	CASSPPSGDEAFF
TRBV11-1	TRBJ1-1	15	CASSSFSTGNTEAFF
TRBV7-8	TRBJ2-5	16	CASSLGGLAGGLTQYF
TRBV6-1	TRBJ1-2	16	CASSARAGAEGGGYTF
TRBV6-2/TRBV6-3	TRBJ2-1	15	CASGLAGVAVDEQFF
TRBV20-1	TRBJ1-2	11	CSAPWRHGYTF
TRBV28	TRBJ2-1	13	CASSRASYNEQFF
TRBV7-9	TRBJ2-5	14	CASSLDWDPETQYF
TRBV6-1	TRBJ1-2	15	CASSSRVFHYYGYTF
TRBV20-1	TRBJ2-4	15	CSARDLAGGPDIQYF
TRBV12-5	TRBJ2-1	15	CASGGTSGRPYEQFF
TRBV7-3	TRBJ2-2	16	CASSLGDIGNTGELFF
TRBV4-3	TRBJ2-7	17	CASSQEVSKREGNEQYF
TRBV5-5	TRBJ1-5	14	CASSRGGNNQPQHF
TRBV3-1	TRBJ2-1	16	CASSQFSTGTSNEQFF
TRBV3-1	TRBJ1-4	16	CASSQEKEGFNEKLFF
TRBV12-3/TRBV12-4	TRBJ2-5	15	CASSPTRQDQETQYF
TRBV7-9	TRBJ1-1	16	CASSPRTTVTNTEAFF
TRBV20-1	TRBJ2-3	11	CSARTLYAGYF
TRBV11-2	TRBJ2-6	19	CASSLEGTATYSGANVLTF
TRBV10-3	TRBJ2-5	12	CATGLAEETQYF
TRBV20-1	TRBJ2-2	16	CSATEAAGGLTGELFF
TRBV28	TRBJ2-5	14	CASTLGVFQETQYF
TRBV6-1	TRBJ2-2	17	CASSSRTGGANTGELFF
TRBV10-1	TRBJ1-2	14	CASSPDRGRGGYTF
TRBV2	TRBJ1-5	12	CASSEGNQPRHF
TRBV6-2/TRBV6-3	TRBJ2-1	16	CASTDRTSGNQDEQFF
TRBV3-1	TRBJ2-7	13	CAVRGESSYEQYF
TRBV4-1	TRBJ2-7	18	CASSLIRSQGLKSYEQYF
TRBV20-1	TRBJ1-3	14	CSARGDSSGNTIYF
TRBV6-1	TRBJ2-7	15	CASKRAGDLTYEQYF
TRBV9	TRBJ1-4	16	CASARGGVAMGEKLFF
TRBV9	TRBJ2-3	15	CASSASSGISDTQYF
TRBV6-6	TRBJ2-2	14	CASSYSRVTGELFF
TRBV6-2/TRBV6-3	TRBJ1-1	16	CASSLGMTDYNTEAFF
TRBV12-3/TRBV12-4	TRBJ1-1	12	CASSPDRAGAFF
TRBV9	TRBJ1-2	17	CASSVAPGTGGSGGYTF
TRBV7-2	TRBJ2-5	13	CASSYQERETQYF
TRBV6-2/TRBV6-3	TRBJ1-5	14	CASSRGSEVQPQHF
TRBV24-1	TRBJ1-3	11	CATSEGNTIYF
TRBV15	TRBJ2-3	14	CATSREAYTDTQYF
TRBV7-2	TRBJ2-7	15	CASSLGGTRGYEQYF
TRBV27	TRBJ1-4	14	CASSNTGANEKLFF
TRBV5-1	TRBJ2-1	12	CASNFLRDEQFF
TRBV28	TRBJ2-3	12	CASKISRDTQYF
TRBV5-5	TRBJ1-6	20	CASSLDRDRVLSPQSSPLHF